The rows below give T cell receptor beta chains drawn from one sample of a study of cytomegalovirus exposure and HLA in healthy donors. Only in-frame clones appear in the TCRdb table, and some are missing; sequencing was by immunoSEQ multiplex PCR. This table has about 130,000 clones, 81% appearing once. The sequencing input was PBMCs. The source is a man between 18 and 35 years old in good health and CMV-seropositive. Each CDR3 is given with its conserved first and last residue. The D gene is left open where the match is weak. Clone size is stated in some rows and not others, as once, few, many or a class when expanded.

cdr3_aa	cdr3_nt	d_call	j_call	v_call	clone_size
CASSQLLGGNYEQYF	TGCGCCAGCAGCCAATTGCTCGGGGGGAACTACGAGCAGTACTTC	TRBD2	TRBJ2-7	TRBV4-3	NA
CASSMGQGLADNSPLHF	TGTGCCAGTAGTATGGGACAGGGGCTGGCGGATAATTCACCCCTCCACTTT	TRBD1	TRBJ1-6	TRBV19	NA
CASSVGQGAGEAFF	TGTGCCAGCAGCGTTGGACAGGGGGCAGGGGAAGCTTTCTTT	TRBD1	TRBJ1-1	TRBV5-4	NA
CARRQDSNQPQHF	TGTGCCAGGAGACAGGATAGCAATCAGCCCCAGCATTTT	NA	TRBJ1-5	TRBV27	NA
CASSQEVTGDNEQFF	TGCGCCAGCAGCCAAGAGGTTACAGGAGACAATGAGCAGTTCTTC	NA	TRBJ2-1	TRBV4-1	few
CACAESGNQPQHF	TGTGCCTGTGCGGAAAGTGGCAATCAGCCCCAGCATTTT	NA	TRBJ1-5	TRBV30	NA
CASSLALDRLIGTSVYEQYF	TGTGCCAGCAGCTTAGCGCTAGATAGGCTAATAGGGACTAGCGTCTACGAGCAGTACTTC	TRBD2	TRBJ2-7	TRBV7-2	NA
CASSLATGTGGAGQYF	TGCGCCAGCAGCTTGGCTACGGGGACAGGGGGCGCCGGGCAGTACTTC	TRBD1	TRBJ2-7	TRBV5-1	NA
CASSFTGQDPGELFF	TGTGCCAGCAGCTTTACCGGACAGGACCCCGGGGAGCTGTTTTTT	TRBD1	TRBJ2-2	TRBV5-6	NA
CASSPYGDYNSPLHF	TGTGCCAGCTCACCATACGGTGATTATAATTCACCCCTCCACTTT	NA	TRBJ1-6	TRBV18	NA
CASSKGLAGAYEQYF	TGTGCCAGCAGTAAGGGACTAGCGGGGGCCTACGAGCAGTACTTC	TRBD2	TRBJ2-7	TRBV6-1	NA
CAWSVMLWGTGDGTIYF	TGTGCCTGGAGTGTAATGCTCTGGGGGACAGGGGACGGCACCATATATTTT	TRBD1	TRBJ1-3	TRBV30	NA
CASSSSQYGYTF	TGTGCCAGCAGTTCCTCCCAGTATGGCTACACCTTC	NA	TRBJ1-2	TRBV6-5	NA
CASSLDGDRGGYGYTF	TGCGCCAGCAGCTTGGACGGGGACAGGGGTGGCTATGGCTACACCTTC	TRBD1	TRBJ1-2	TRBV5-1	few
CASSRDRVDYNEQFF	TGCGCCAGCAGCCGCGACAGGGTCGACTACAATGAGCAGTTCTTC	TRBD1	TRBJ2-1	TRBV4-1	NA
CSSSRTESTDTQYF	TGTTCCAGCAGCCGAACTGAGAGCACAGATACGCAGTATTTT	NA	TRBJ2-3	TRBV7-9	NA
CASSEVRGDYGYTF	TGTGCCAGCAGTGAAGTCCGGGGAGACTATGGCTACACCTTC	NA	TRBJ1-2	TRBV6-1	NA
CASSSQIQGNEQFF	TGTGCCAGCAGCTCCCAAATCCAGGGGAATGAGCAGTTCTTC	NA	TRBJ2-1	TRBV11-2	NA
CAWSAGEGNQPQHF	TGTGCCTGGAGTGCGGGGGAGGGTAATCAGCCCCAGCATTTT	NA	TRBJ1-5	TRBV30	NA
CSSSLGAYEQYF	TGTTCCAGCAGCTTAGGGGCATACGAGCAGTACTTC	NA	TRBJ2-7	TRBV7-9	NA
CASSPREGQDQETQYF	TGTGCCAGCAGCCCTCGGGAGGGACAAGACCAAGAGACCCAGTACTTC	TRBD2	TRBJ2-5	TRBV11-3	NA
CALGHLTGAYGYTF	TGTGCCTTAGGCCACCTCACAGGGGCCTATGGCTACACCTTC	TRBD1	TRBJ1-2	TRBV30	NA
CASSDSGNNEQFF	TGTGCCAGCAGTGACTCGGGAAACAATGAGCAGTTCTTC	NA	TRBJ2-1	TRBV6-1	NA
CASEPPGIPTEAFF	TGCGCCAGCGAACCCCCCGGGATCCCGACTGAAGCTTTCTTT	NA	TRBJ1-1	TRBV19	NA
CASSLGQFNSPLHF	TGTGCCAGCAGCTTGGGACAGTTTAATTCACCCCTCCACTTT	NA	TRBJ1-6	TRBV5-6	NA
CAWSEDREGEKLFF	TGTGCCTGGAGTGAGGACAGGGAGGGCGAAAAACTGTTTTTT	TRBD1	TRBJ1-4	TRBV30	NA
CASSVLAGAGEAFF	TGTGCCAGCAGCGTACTTGCCGGTGCGGGTGAAGCTTTCTTT	NA	TRBJ1-1	TRBV9	NA
CAWSVGVPGYEQYF	TGTGCCTGGAGTGTAGGGGTCCCCGGCTACGAGCAGTACTTC	NA	TRBJ2-7	TRBV30	NA
CASRVTGGTEAFF	TGTGCCAGCAGAGTGACGGGTGGGACTGAAGCTTTCTTT	NA	TRBJ1-1	TRBV9	NA
CASSLVLAGGYNEQFF	TGCGCCAGCAGCTTGGTTTTAGCGGGAGGCTACAATGAGCAGTTCTTC	TRBD2	TRBJ2-1	TRBV5-1	NA
CASSPAGLYGYTF	TGTGCCAGCTCACCGGCAGGGCTCTATGGCTACACCTTC	NA	TRBJ1-2	TRBV18	NA
CASREVYSNQPQHF	TGTGCCAGTAGGGAGGTATATAGCAATCAGCCCCAGCATTTT	NA	TRBJ1-5	TRBV19	NA
CATSRGTSEDTQYF	TGTGCCACCAGCAGAGGGACTAGCGAAGATACGCAGTATTTT	TRBD2	TRBJ2-3	TRBV15	NA
CASSVGQPNEKLFF	TGTGCCAGCAGCGTGGGACAGCCTAATGAAAAACTGTTTTTT	TRBD1	TRBJ1-4	TRBV9	few
CASSLAMPGGYDEQYF	TGTGCCAGCAGCTTAGCCATGCCGGGTGGCTATGACGAGCAGTACTTC	NA	TRBJ2-7	TRBV7-8	NA
CASSDPGTAHSNQPQHF	TGTGCCAGCAGTGACCCCGGGACAGCCCATAGCAATCAGCCCCAGCATTTT	TRBD1	TRBJ1-5	TRBV6-4	NA
CASKRGGGETQYF	TGTGCCTCCAAGCGGGGGGGCGGTGAGACCCAGTACTTC	TRBD2	TRBJ2-5	TRBV30	NA
CASSSSGVNTQYF	TGCGCCAGCAGTAGTAGCGGGGTCAATACGCAGTATTTT	TRBD2	TRBJ2-3	TRBV10-1	NA
CASSPGSGELFF	TGCGCCAGCAGCCCTGGCTCCGGGGAGCTGTTTTTT	NA	TRBJ2-2	TRBV10-1	NA
CASSSGGTAYEQYF	TGTGCCAGCAGCTCGGGAGGGACAGCGTACGAGCAGTACTTC	NA	TRBJ2-7	TRBV7-6	NA
CASSSESRQGDEQFF	TGCGCCAGCAGCTCCGAAAGCCGGCAGGGCGATGAGCAGTTCTTC	NA	TRBJ2-1	TRBV5-1	NA
CTSAKTGSASYEQYF	TGTACCAGCGCCAAAACAGGGTCAGCCTCCTACGAGCAGTACTTC	NA	TRBJ2-7	TRBV10-3	NA
CASSRTGTEAFF	TGCGCCAGCAGCCGCACAGGGACTGAAGCTTTCTTT	NA	TRBJ1-1	TRBV5-1	many
CAWSAAAATYEQYF	TGTGCCTGGAGTGCTGCCGCGGCCACCTACGAGCAGTACTTC	NA	TRBJ2-7	TRBV30	NA
CASSQLGTDKAKNIQYF	TGTGCCAGCAGCCAACTGGGGACAGATAAAGCCAAAAACATTCAGTACTTC	TRBD1	TRBJ2-4	TRBV5-8	NA
CASSPPLEGQQYF	TGTGCCAGCTCACCACCCTTGGAGGGCCAGCAGTACTTC	NA	TRBJ2-7	TRBV18	once
CASSLADGTYRGDEQYF	TGTGCCAGCAGCTTGGCGGACGGGACTTACCGCGGAGACGAGCAGTACTTC	NA	TRBJ2-7	TRBV5-6	NA